Listed here are 7 T cell receptor beta chains from one sample, sequenced in a study of response to subunit inactivated influenza vaccine. TCRdb redid the calling of the RT-PCR reads with MiXCR, one entry per CDR3 protein. This table has fewer than 700,000 distinct CDR3 sequences, around 13% appearing once. The source material was PBMCs from blood, sampled more than 35 days after vaccination. Every receptor here comes from a man aged 45 to 65 who received an inactivated influenza vaccine.

In its sample, this clonotype was seen many times. The chain has TRBV20-1 and TRBJ1-2; the D is unclear. Trimming shortened V by 6 bases and J by 2 bases, and 16 bases separated the two germline ends. The CDR3 covers 14 residues. Looked up from germline, CDR1 is DFQATT and CDR2 is SNEGSKA (reference sequence). CDR3 in DNA: TGCAGTGCCAATGGATCTCCGCCAAACTATGGCTACACCTTC. Its translation: CSANGSPPNYGYTF.

Concerning this clonotype itself: A much larger clone differs from this one at a single base, so this may be a read error. The chain links TRBV12-3 or TRBV12-4 to TRBJ1-6; TRBD1 agrees at 7 bases. The CDR3 contains 14 residues. The DNA of the CDR3 is TGTGCCAGCAGTGGGACAGCACTAAATTTACCCCTCCACTTT. This translates into CASSGTALNLPLHF.

At least ten counts were recorded for this clonotype. The rearrangement uses TRBV27 and TRBJ1-1; D possibly corresponds to TRBD1 (6 bases). Germline V gene sequence: CDR1 MNHEY, CDR2 SMNVEV (reference sequence). V lost 5 bases and J lost 6, with 16 bases in between. The CDR3 has 14 amino acids. CDR3 bases: TGTGCCAGCAGTCCCGACAGGCTGGCGGCTGAAGCTTTCTTT. Its translation: CASSPDRLAAEAFF.

The J gene is TRBJ1-2, the V gene TRBV6-1, with 11 bases that match TRBD1. J lost 7 bases, V lost 7 bases, and 14 bases had no gene match. The CDR3 spans 16 residues. CDR1 and CDR2 from the germline V gene are MNHNS and SASEGT. The CDR3 region is CASTPAMPGQGAGYTF. CDR3 coding DNA: TGTGCCAGCACTCCCGCTATGCCTGGACAGGGGGCTGGCTACACCTTC.

There are a few counts of this clonotype. This chain uses TRBV20-1 with TRBJ1-5; TRBD1 might be the D (5 bases). The CDR3 is made up of 14 amino acids. Germline CDR1 and CDR2: DFQATT and SNEGSKA (reference sequence). Trimming stripped 5 bases from V and 7 bases from J, with 18 bases between. The CDR3 nucleotides are TGCAGTGCTGGTGGGACCGCCAGGAGCCAGCCCCAGCATTTT. The encoded protein is CSAGGTARSQPQHF.

At least ten counts were recorded for this clonotype. The rearrangement joins TRBV24-1 to TRBJ2-2, with 7 bases aligning to TRBD1. The germline CDR1 and CDR2 sequences are KGHDR and SFDVKD. The V gene end was trimmed by 2 bases and the J gene end by 0 bases; junction bases not matched to a gene: 2. CDR3 length: 16 amino acids. The CDR3 is CATSDYGTANTGELFF. CDR3 DNA sequence: TGTGCCACCAGTGATTACGGGACAGCGAACACCGGGGAGCTGTTTTTT.

Many counts were recorded for this clonotype. The gene calls are TRBV4-3 and TRBJ2-1; 7 bases line up with TRBD1. CDR3 length: 16 residues. CDR1 is LGHNA, CDR2 YSLEER, per germline. Unmatched junction bases numbered 8, after V lost 0 bases and J lost 6 bases. The CDR3 loop is CASSQEVQGLVNEQFF. The CDR3 nucleotides read TGCGCCAGCAGCCAAGAGGTACAGGGGCTGGTCAATGAGCAGTTCTTC.